This is a list of T cell receptor beta chains from one sample in a study of vaccination and CD4 T cells after COVID-19. TCRdb used MiXCR to reprocess the PCR reads, holding one entry per CDR3 protein. The profile shows 25,000 to 35,000 distinct CDR3 sequences, approximately 53% of them singletons. The source material was CD4+ T cells from blood, sampled about 7 months after SARS-CoV-2 vaccination. The source is a human donor who had recovered from COVID-19. Both conserved end residues are part of each CDR3. D genes are given only for firm matches. Clone size, where shown, is once, few, many, or a class for clones that have expanded.

v_gene	j_gene	d_gene	abundance	len	CDR3aa	CDR3nt
TRBV7-9	TRBJ1-1	.	few	13	CAGLPSGGTEAFF	TGTGCCGGCCTCCCTTCTGGCGGCACTGAAGCTTTCTTT
TRBV6-1	TRBJ1-2	.	.	15	CASSERGAQRPGYTF	TGTGCCAGCAGTGAACGAGGGGCACAGAGGCCTGGCTACACCTTC
TRBV28	TRBJ1-1	.	.	12	CAHGPMNTEAFF	TGTGCCCACGGCCCGATGAACACTGAAGCTTTCTTT
TRBV19	TRBJ1-5	.	.	13	CASSIGGWQPQHF	TGTGCCAGTAGTATAGGGGGTTGGCAGCCCCAGCATTTT
TRBV7-9	TRBJ1-1	TRBD1	.	14	CASSNGQGGTEAFF	TGTGCCAGCAGCAATGGACAGGGTGGCACTGAAGCTTTCTTT
TRBV12-3/TRBV12-4	TRBJ1-6	TRBD1	.	15	CASSYDRANNSPLHF	TGTGCCAGCAGTTATGACAGGGCAAATAATTCACCCCTCCACTTT
TRBV20-1	TRBJ2-3	TRBD1	.	14	CSAKFRTGTDTQYF	TGCAGTGCTAAATTCCGGACAGGGACAGATACGCAGTATTTT
TRBV6-1	TRBJ2-7	TRBD1	once	13	CASSEDRGGEQYF	TGTGCCAGCAGCGAAGACAGGGGAGGTGAGCAGTACTTC
TRBV6-1	TRBJ2-3	TRBD2	few	14	CASRRTSATDTQYF	TGTGCCAGCAGAAGGACTAGCGCCACAGATACGCAGTATTTT
TRBV6-1	TRBJ2-1	TRBD1	.	14	CASRGTGWVNEQFF	TGTGCCAGCAGGGGGACAGGGTGGGTGAATGAGCAGTTCTTC
TRBV9	TRBJ2-5	.	.	15	CASSVQGRLRETQYF	TGTGCCAGCTCGGTCCAGGGCCGTTTGCGTGAGACCCAGTACTTC
TRBV28	TRBJ2-7	TRBD2	.	13	CASGGAGDYEQYF	TGTGCCTCCGGTGGAGCGGGAGACTACGAGCAGTACTTC
TRBV7-2	TRBJ2-2	TRBD2	.	17	CASSLGLAGGGTGELFF	TGTGCCAGCAGCCTGGGACTAGCGGGAGGGGGAACCGGGGAGCTGTTTTTT
TRBV20-1	TRBJ2-1	.	.	13	CSARVWQRNEQFF	TGCAGTGCTAGAGTGTGGCAACGCAATGAGCAGTTCTTC
TRBV27	TRBJ1-2	.	few	14	CASSFSQRYYGYTF	TGTGCCAGCAGTTTCAGTCAACGTTACTATGGCTACACCTTC
TRBV28	TRBJ2-7	.	.	14	CASDYRQGGYEQYF	TGTGCCAGCGATTATCGGCAGGGAGGATACGAGCAGTACTTC